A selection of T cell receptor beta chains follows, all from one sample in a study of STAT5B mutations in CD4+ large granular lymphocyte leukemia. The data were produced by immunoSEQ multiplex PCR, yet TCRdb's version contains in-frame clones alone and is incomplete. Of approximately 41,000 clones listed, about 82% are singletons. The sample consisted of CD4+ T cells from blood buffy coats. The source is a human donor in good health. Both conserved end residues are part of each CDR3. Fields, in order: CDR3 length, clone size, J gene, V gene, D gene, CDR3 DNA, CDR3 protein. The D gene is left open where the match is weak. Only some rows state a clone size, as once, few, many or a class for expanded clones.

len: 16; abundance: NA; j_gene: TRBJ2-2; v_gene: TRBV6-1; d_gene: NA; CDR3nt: TGTGCCAGCAGTGAAAGGATCAGAGGGGGTACCGGGGAGCTGTTTTTT; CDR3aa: CASSERIRGGTGELFF
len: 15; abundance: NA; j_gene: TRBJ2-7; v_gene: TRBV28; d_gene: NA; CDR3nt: TGTGCCAGCAGTTCTGGGGGCCAACTCAATTACGAGCAGTACTTC; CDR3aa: CASSSGGQLNYEQYF
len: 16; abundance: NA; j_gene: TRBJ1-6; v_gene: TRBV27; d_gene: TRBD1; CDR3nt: TGTGCCAGCAGTTTAGGCTCAGGGGGCTGGAGTTCACCCCTCCACTTT; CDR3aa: CASSLGSGGWSSPLHF
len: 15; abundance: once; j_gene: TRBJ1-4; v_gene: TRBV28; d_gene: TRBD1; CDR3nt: TGTGCCAGCAGTCGCGCCGGGACAGGGGACGGAAAACTGTTTTTT; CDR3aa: CASSRAGTGDGKLFF
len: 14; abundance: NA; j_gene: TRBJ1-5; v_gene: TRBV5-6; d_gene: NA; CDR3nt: TGTGCCAGCAGCTTGGGGAGGGTAGTCCAGCCCCAGCATTTT; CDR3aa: CASSLGRVVQPQHF
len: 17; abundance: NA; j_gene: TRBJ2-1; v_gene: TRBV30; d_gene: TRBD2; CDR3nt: TGTGCCTGGAGCGGGGGACTAGCGGGAGGTGGTAGGAATGAGCAGTTCTTC; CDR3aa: CAWSGGLAGGGRNEQFF
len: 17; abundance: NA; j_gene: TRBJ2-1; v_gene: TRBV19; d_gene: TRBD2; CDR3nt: TGTGCCAGTAGTATAGGGGTTAGCGGGGGTCGGGGTACTGAGCAGTTCTTC; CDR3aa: CASSIGVSGGRGTEQFF
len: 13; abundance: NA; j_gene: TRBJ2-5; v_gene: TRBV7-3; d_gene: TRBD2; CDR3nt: TGTGCCAGCAGCTTCACCGGGGGGGAGACCCAGTACTTC; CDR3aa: CASSFTGGETQYF
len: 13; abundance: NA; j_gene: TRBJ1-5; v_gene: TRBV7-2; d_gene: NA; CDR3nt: TGTGCCAGCAGCCCGTTCTCAGGTCAGCCCCAGCATTTT; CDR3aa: CASSPFSGQPQHF
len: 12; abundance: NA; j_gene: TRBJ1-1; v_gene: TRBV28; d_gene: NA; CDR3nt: TGTGCCAGCAGTTTATATTACAGTGAAGCTTTCTTT; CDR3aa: CASSLYYSEAFF
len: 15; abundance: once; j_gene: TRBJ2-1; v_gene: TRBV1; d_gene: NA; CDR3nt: TGCACCAGCATCGGAGGGAGAGGGGTGACGAATGAGCAGTTCTTC; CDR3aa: CTSIGGRGVTNEQFF
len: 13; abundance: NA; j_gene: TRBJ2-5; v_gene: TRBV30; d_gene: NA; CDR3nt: TGTGCCTGGAGTGCCCTAGACGGACTCCGTTATCACTTC; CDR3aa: CAWSALDGLRYHF
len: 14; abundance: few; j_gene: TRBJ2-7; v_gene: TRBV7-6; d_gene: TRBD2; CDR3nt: TGTGCCAGCAAGACTAGCGGGAGTAGCTACGAGCAGTACTTC; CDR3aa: CASKTSGSSYEQYF
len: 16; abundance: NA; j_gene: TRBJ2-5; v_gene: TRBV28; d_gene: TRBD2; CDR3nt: TGTGCCAGCAGCCCTGGGGCTAGCGGAGCTCAAGAGACCCAGTACTTC; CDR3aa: CASSPGASGAQETQYF
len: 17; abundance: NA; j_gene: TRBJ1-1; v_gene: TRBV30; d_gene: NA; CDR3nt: TGTGCCTGGAGTGTACAAGCCGTCAGCGAGATGAACACTGAAGCTTTCTTT; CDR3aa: CAWSVQAVSEMNTEAFF
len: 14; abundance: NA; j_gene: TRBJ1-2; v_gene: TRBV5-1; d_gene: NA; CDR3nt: TGCGCCAGCAGCTTGGTGGGGTCGGACTATGGCTACACCTTC; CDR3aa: CASSLVGSDYGYTF
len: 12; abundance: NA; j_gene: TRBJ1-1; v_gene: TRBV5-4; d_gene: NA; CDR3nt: TGTGCCAGCAGCTCTCCATGGACTGAAGCTTTCTTT; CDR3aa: CASSSPWTEAFF
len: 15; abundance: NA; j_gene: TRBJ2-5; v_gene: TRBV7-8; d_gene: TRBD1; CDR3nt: TGTGCCAGCAGCCCCTACAGGGGCCTCCAGGAGACCCAGTACTTC; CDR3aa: CASSPYRGLQETQYF
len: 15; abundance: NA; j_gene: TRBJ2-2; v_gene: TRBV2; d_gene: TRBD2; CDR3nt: TGTGCCAGCAGTGGAAACGGGGGGATCACCGGGGAGCTGTTTTTT; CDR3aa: CASSGNGGITGELFF
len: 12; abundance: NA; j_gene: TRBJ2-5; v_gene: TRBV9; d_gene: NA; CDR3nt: TGTGCCAGCAGCGAACCCGGAGAGACCCAGTACTTC; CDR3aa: CASSEPGETQYF
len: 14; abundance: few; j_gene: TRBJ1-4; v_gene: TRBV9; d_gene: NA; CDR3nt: TGTGCCAGCAGCGTAGGGGGCTTTAATGAAAAACTGTTTTTT; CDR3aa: CASSVGGFNEKLFF
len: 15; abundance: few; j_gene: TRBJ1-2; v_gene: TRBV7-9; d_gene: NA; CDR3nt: TGTGCCAGCAGCCAAGACTGGGGGGCTACCTATGGCTACACCTTC; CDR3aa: CASSQDWGATYGYTF
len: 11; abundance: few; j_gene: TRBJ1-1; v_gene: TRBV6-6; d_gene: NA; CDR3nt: TGTGCCAGCACCTTGGACACTGAAGCTTTCTTT; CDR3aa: CASTLDTEAFF
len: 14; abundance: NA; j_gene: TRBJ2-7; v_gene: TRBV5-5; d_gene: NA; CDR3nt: TGTGCCAGCAGCTTGAACACAGGTTACTACGAGCAGTACTTC; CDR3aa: CASSLNTGYYEQYF
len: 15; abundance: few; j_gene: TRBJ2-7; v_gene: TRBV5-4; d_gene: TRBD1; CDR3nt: TGTGCCAGCAGCTTGGTTGGTACAGGGGGACTCGAGCAGTACTTC; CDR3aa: CASSLVGTGGLEQYF
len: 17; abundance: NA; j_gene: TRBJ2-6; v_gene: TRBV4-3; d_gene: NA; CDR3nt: TGCGCCAGCAGCCAAGCGACAGCGAGCTCTGGGGCCAACGTCCTGACTTTC; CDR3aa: CASSQATASSGANVLTF
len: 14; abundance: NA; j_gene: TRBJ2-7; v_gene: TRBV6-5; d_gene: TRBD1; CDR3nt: TGTGCCAGCAGCTCCGTGACAGGGGCCTACGAGCAGTACTTC; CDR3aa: CASSSVTGAYEQYF
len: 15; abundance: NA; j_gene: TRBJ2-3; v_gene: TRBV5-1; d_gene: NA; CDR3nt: TGCGCCAGCAGCTTGACAGGGATTAGCACAGATACGCAGTATTTT; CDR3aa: CASSLTGISTDTQYF
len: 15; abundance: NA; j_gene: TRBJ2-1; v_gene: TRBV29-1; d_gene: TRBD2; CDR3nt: TGCAGCGTTGGGGGACTAGCGGGACACTACAATGAGCAGTTCTTC; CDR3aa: CSVGGLAGHYNEQFF
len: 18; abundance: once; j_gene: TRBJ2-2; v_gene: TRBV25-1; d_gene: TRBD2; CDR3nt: TGTGCCAGCAGTTCGACTAGCGGGAGTCTCTCGAACACCGGGGAGCTGTTTTTT; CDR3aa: CASSSTSGSLSNTGELFF
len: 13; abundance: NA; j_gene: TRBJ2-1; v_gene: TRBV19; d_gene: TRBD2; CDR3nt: TGTGCCAGTACCAGACTAGCGGGCGATGAGCAGTTCTTC; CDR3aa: CASTRLAGDEQFF
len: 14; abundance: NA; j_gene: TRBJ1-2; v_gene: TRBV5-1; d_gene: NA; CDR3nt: TGCGCCAGCAGCTTATCGGACGGACTCTATGGCTACACCTTC; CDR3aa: CASSLSDGLYGYTF
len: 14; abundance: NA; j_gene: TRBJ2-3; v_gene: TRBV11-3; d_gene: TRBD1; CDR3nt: TGTGCCAGCAGCCGGGGACAGGCCACAGATACGCAGTATTTT; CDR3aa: CASSRGQATDTQYF
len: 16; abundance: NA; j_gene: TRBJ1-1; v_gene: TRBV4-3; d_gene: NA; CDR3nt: TGCGCCAGCAGCCAAGATTGGCCGGGGGCGGACACTGAAGCTTTCTTT; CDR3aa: CASSQDWPGADTEAFF
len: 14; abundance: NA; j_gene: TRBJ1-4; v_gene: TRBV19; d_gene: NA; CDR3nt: TGTGCCAGTCACACCCCGGCGGTTGTTGAAAAACTGTTTTTT; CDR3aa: CASHTPAVVEKLFF
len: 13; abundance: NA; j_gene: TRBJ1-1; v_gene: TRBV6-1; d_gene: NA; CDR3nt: TGTGCCAGCAGTGAAGTGTGGAACACTGAAGCTTTCTTT; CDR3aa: CASSEVWNTEAFF
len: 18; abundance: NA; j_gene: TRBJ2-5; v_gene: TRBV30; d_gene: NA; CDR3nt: TGTGCCTGGAGCGCGGCCTCGGGACTTTGGGGGGCCCAAGAGACCCAGTACTTC; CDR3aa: CAWSAASGLWGAQETQYF
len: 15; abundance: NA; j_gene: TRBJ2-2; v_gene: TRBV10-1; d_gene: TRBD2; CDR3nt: TGCGCCAGCAATCGGGGGGATACGAACACCGGGGAGCTGTTTTTT; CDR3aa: CASNRGDTNTGELFF
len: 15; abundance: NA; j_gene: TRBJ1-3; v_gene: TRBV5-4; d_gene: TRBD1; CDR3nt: TGTGCCAGCAGACCGGGACAGGGCACTGGAAACACCATATATTTT; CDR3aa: CASRPGQGTGNTIYF
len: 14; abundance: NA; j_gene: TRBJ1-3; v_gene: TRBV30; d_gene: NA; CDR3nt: TGTGCCTGGAGTGTGGGGGGGTCTGGAAACACCATATATTTT; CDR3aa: CAWSVGGSGNTIYF
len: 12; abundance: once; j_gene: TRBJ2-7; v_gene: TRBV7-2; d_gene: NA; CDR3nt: TGTGCCAGCAGCATAGGGGAGTACGAGCAGTACTTC; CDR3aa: CASSIGEYEQYF
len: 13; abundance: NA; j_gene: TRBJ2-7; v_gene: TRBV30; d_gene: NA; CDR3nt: TGTGCCTGGGAGGCTCTAGGGAGTCGCGAGCAGTACTTC; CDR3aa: CAWEALGSREQYF
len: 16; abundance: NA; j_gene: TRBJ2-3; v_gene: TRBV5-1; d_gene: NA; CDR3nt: TGCGCCAGCAGTGAAGTGGCGGGATATAGCACAGATACGCAGTATTTT; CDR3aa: CASSEVAGYSTDTQYF
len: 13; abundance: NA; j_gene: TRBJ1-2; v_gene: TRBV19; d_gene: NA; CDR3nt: TGTGCCAGTAGTCTCCCAAACCCGGCCAGCTACACCTTC; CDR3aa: CASSLPNPASYTF
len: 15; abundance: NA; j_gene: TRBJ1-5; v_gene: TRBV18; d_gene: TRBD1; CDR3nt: TGTGCCAGCTCACCGGCAGGGGGTAGTAATCAGCCCCAGCATTTT; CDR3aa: CASSPAGGSNQPQHF
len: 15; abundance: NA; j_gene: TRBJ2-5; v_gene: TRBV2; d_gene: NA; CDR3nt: TGTGCCAGCAGTGAATGGTCCCGGACAGAAGAGACCCAGTACTTC; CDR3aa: CASSEWSRTEETQYF
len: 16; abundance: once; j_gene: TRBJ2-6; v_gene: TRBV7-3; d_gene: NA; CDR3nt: TGTGCCAGCAGCCCTAACAGGGACACTGGGGCCAACGTCCTGACTTTC; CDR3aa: CASSPNRDTGANVLTF
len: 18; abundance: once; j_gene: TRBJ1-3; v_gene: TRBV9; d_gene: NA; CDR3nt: TGTGCCAGCAGCGTAGCTACCTCCTCAGGGGCCTCTGGAAACACCATATATTTT; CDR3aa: CASSVATSSGASGNTIYF
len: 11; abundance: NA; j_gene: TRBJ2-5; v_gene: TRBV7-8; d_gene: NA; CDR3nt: TGTGCCAGCAGGGGGGGAGAGACCCAGTACTTC; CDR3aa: CASRGGETQYF
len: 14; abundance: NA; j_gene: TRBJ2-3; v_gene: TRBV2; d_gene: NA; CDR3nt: TGTGCCAGCAGTGAAGGGGGATCTAGGGATACGCAGTATTTT; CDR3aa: CASSEGGSRDTQYF
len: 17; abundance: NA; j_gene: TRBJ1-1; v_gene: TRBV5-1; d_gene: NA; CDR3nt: TGCGCCAGCAGCTCCTTAATGGGTCTTCAGGGAAACACTGAAGCTTTCTTT; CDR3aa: CASSSLMGLQGNTEAFF
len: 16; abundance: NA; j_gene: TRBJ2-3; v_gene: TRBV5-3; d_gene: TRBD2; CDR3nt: TGTGCCAGAAGCTGGTTTGGACTAGCGGGGACAGATACGCAGTATTTT; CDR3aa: CARSWFGLAGTDTQYF
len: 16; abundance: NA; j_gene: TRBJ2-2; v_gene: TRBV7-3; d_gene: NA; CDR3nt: TGTGCCAGCAGATACCCAGGCGGGCCGAACACCGGGGAGCTGTTTTTT; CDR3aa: CASRYPGGPNTGELFF
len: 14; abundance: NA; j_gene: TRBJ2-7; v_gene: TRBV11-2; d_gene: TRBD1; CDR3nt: TGTGCCAGCAGCTTATTTCCAGGGGGTGGCGAGCAGTACTTC; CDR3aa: CASSLFPGGGEQYF
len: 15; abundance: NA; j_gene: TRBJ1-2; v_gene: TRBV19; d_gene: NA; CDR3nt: TGTGCCAGTAGTATAAACTGGCAGGGGAACTATGGCTACACCTTC; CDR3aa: CASSINWQGNYGYTF
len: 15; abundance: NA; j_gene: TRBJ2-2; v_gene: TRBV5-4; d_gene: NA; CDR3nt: TGTGCCAGCAGGCGAGGGGGACGTAACACCGGGGAGCTGTTTTTT; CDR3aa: CASRRGGRNTGELFF
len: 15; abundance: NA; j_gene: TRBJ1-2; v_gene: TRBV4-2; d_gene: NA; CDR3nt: TGTGCCAGCAGCCAAGATTCAGGGAACAGTTATGGCTACACCTTC; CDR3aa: CASSQDSGNSYGYTF
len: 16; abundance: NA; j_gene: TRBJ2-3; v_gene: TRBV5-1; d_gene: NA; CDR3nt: TGCGCCAGCAGCTTGGACAGACAGCCTAGCACAGATACGCAGTATTTT; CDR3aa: CASSLDRQPSTDTQYF
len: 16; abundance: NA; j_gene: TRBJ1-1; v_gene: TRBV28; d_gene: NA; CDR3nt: TGTGCCAGCACCTTCCTGGGCTCGGCCCGGCTCACTGAAGCTTTCTTT; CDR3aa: CASTFLGSARLTEAFF